A single sample is the source of the 12 T cell receptor beta chains below, sequenced in a study of PD-L1 blockade in urothelial cancer. TCRdb keeps only in-frame clones here, not all; method: immunoSEQ multiplex PCR. There are just over 50,000 clones in the sample; approximately 80% occur only once, and less than 4.5% lies in the top ten. This sample comprised PBMCs, obtained around atezolizumab (anti-PD-L1) treatment. These receptors were obtained from a man aged 65-85 years with urothelial cancer.

The V gene is TRBV30, the J gene TRBJ2-1; 8 positions agree with TRBD1. After removal of 5 bases from V and 7 bases from J, the junction contained 16 bases not matched to a gene. From germline, CDR1 is GTSNPN and CDR2 SVGIG (reference sequence). CDR3 length: 16 amino acids. DNA for the CDR3: TGTGCCTGGGGCCCCGACAGGGGACTCGGTGCTAATGAGCAGTTCTTC. The encoded protein is CAWGPDRGLGANEQFF.

The chain recombines TRBV6-1 with TRBJ1-6; D gene ambiguous. This CDR3 has 12 residues. The V gene's germline CDR1 is MNHNS and CDR2 SASEGT. V was cut by 6 bases and J by 8 bases, with 8 bases left in between. The CDR3 loop reads CASSRGYSPLHF. Here the CDR3 DNA reads TGTGCCAGCAGCCGGGGATATTCACCCCTCCACTTT.

This clone has just one count. V is TRBV2 and J is TRBJ2-7; perhaps TRBD1 as D (6 bases). Germline CDR1 reads SNHLY; CDR2 reads FYNNEI. V dropped 6 bases and J dropped 3 bases, with 12 bases sitting between them. The CDR3 length is 13 residues. The CDR3 region is CASRRAGVYEQYF. The CDR3 DNA follows: TGTGCCAGCAGGCGGGCAGGGGTCTACGAGCAGTACTTC.

The chain joins TRBV5-4 to TRBJ2-7, with TRBD1 identical over 8 bases. This CDR3 has 16 residues. V was clipped by 3 bases and J by 2 bases; unmatched bases: 10. CDR1 and CDR2 (germline): SGHNT, YYREEE (reference sequence). The CDR3 protein is CASSYTGGRPPYEQYF. The CDR3, as DNA: TGTGCCAGCAGCTACACAGGGGGGAGGCCTCCCTACGAGCAGTACTTC.

This sequence joins TRBV7-2 and TRBJ2-2; no reliable D call. Trimming took off 6 bases at V and 1 base at J, with 9 bases between the two ends. Per the germline V gene, CDR1 is SGHTA and CDR2 is FQGNSA. The CDR3 has 14 amino acids. The CDR3: CASSSGVNTGELFF. In nucleotides, the CDR3 is TGTGCCAGCAGTTCAGGTGTGAACACCGGGGAGCTGTTTTTT. Full variable domain (remainder filled in from reference TRBV7-2 and TRBJ2-2): GAGVSQSPSNKVTEKGKDVELRCDPISGHTALYWYRQSLGQGLEFLIYFQGNSAPDKSGLPSDRFSAERTGGSVSTLTIQRTQQEDSAVYLCASSSGVNTGELFFGEGSRLTVL.

This rearrangement joins TRBV19 to TRBJ1-6; TRBD1 aligns across 9 bases. V dropped 4 bases and J dropped 8; count of bases not matched to a gene: 6. This CDR3 has 15 amino acids. In germline, CDR1 is LNHDA, CDR2 SQIVND (reference sequence). The CDR3 DNA reads as TGTGCCAGTAGTAGAAGGACAGGGGATGATTCACCCCTCCACTTT. Protein sequence: CASSRRTGDDSPLHF.

This clone was seen just once. The chain links TRBV5-1 to TRBJ2-5; TRBD2 is a possible D gene (6 bases). The CDR3 length is 14 residues. The V gene's germline CDR1 is SGHRS and CDR2 YFSETQ. V was cut by 6 bases and J by 1 base, with 13 bases left in between. CDR3 amino acids: CASTRGGTQETQYF. The CDR3 nucleotides read TGCGCCAGCACTCGTGGGGGGACCCAAGAGACCCAGTACTTC.

In its sample, this clone was seen a few times. The V and J genes are TRBV10-3 and TRBJ2-3; D possibly corresponds to TRBD1 (6 bases). The germline gives CDR1 ENHRY, CDR2 SYGVKD. The CDR3 loop spans 15 amino acids. Trimming removed 0 bases at V and 4 bases at J, with 11 bases between. CDR3 nucleotides: TGTGCCATCAGTGAGTCCGGACAGTCAGCAGATACGCAGTATTTT. Its protein product is CAISESGQSADTQYF.

CDR3 in amino acids: CASSAGQKTEAFF. CDR3 in DNA: TGTGCCAGCAGCGCGGGACAGAAGACTGAAGCTTTCTTT. V usage is TRBV7-2 and J usage is TRBJ1-1; 7 bases are a match to TRBD1. With 5 bases clipped from V and 5 bases from J, the junction kept 5 bases outside the gene matches. The V gene's germline CDR1 is SGHTA and CDR2 FQGNSA. This CDR3 region has 13 residues.

The chain couples TRBV27 to TRBJ1-1; no clear D. CDR3 length: 13 residues. From germline, CDR1 is MNHEY and CDR2 SMNVEV (reference sequence). Trimming left V 5 bases short and J 0 bases short, with 7 bases between. CDR3 amino acids: CASSVRMNTEAFF. DNA of the CDR3: TGTGCCAGCAGTGTGCGAATGAACACTGAAGCTTTCTTT.

The rearrangement joins TRBV6-5 to TRBJ1-1, with 10 bases matching TRBD1. The V segment lost 4 bases and the J segment 3 bases; nucleotides outside the gene matches: 5. CDR3 length equals 15 residues. Germline loops: CDR1 MNHEY, CDR2 SVGAGI. The CDR3 reads CASSWDRGGDTEAFF. DNA for the CDR3: TGTGCCAGCAGTTGGGACAGGGGTGGAGACACTGAAGCTTTCTTT.

The rearrangement joins TRBV19 to TRBJ1-1; D call uncertain. This CDR3 region has 14 residues. The V gene lost 10 bases and the J gene lost 1 base, with 16 bases spanning the gap. The germline V gene has CDR1 LNHDA and CDR2 SQIVND (reference sequence). CDR3 amino acids: CATSYGLRNTEAFF. Written as DNA, the CDR3 is TGTGCCACCTCCTATGGGCTCCGGAACACTGAAGCTTTCTTT.